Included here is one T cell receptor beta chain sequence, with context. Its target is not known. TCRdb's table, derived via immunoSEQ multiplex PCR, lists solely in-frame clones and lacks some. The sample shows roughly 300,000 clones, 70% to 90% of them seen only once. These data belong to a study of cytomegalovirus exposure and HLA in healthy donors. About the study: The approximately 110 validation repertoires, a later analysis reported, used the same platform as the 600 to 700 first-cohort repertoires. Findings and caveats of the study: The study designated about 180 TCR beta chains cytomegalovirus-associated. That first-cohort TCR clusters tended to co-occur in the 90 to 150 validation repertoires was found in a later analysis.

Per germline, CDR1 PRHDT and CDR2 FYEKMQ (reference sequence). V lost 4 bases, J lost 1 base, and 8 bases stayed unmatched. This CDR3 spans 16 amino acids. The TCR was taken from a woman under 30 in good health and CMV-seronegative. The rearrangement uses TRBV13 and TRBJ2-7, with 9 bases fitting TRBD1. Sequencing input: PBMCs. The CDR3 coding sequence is TGTGCCAGCAGCTCGACCGGGACAGGGAGGTCCTACGAGCAGTACTTC. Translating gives CASSSTGTGRSYEQYF.